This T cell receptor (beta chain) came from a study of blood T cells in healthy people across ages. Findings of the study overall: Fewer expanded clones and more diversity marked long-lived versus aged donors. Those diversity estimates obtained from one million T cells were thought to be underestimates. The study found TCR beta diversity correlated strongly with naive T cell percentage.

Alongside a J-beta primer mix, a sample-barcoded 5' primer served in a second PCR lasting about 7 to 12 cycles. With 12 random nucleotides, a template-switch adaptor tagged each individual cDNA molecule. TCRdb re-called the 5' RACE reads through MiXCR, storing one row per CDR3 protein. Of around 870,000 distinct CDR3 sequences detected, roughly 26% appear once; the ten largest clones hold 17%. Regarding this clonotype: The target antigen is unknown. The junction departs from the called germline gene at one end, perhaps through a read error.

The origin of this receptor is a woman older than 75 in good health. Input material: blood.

This CDR3 reads CAGSPGQGYWDEQFF. The CDR3 DNA reads as TGTGCCGGCAGCCCGGGACAGGGGTACTGGGATGAGCAGTTCTTC. The V call is TRBV7-9, the J call TRBJ2-1; 10 nucleotides match TRBD1. CDR1 SEHNR and CDR2 FQNEAQ come from the germline V gene (reference sequence). This CDR3 contains 15 residues.